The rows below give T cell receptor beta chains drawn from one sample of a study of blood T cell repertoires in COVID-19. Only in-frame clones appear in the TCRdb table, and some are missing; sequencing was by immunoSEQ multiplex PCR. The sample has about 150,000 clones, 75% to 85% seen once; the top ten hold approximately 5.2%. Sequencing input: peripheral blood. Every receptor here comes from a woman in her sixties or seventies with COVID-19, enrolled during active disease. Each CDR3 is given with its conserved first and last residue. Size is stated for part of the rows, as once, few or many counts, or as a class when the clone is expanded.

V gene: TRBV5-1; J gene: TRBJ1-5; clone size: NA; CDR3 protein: CASSLTGISNQPQHF
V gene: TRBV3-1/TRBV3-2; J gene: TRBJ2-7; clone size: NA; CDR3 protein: CASSQYSSYEQYF
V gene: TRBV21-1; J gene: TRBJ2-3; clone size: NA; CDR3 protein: CASSRGRSTDTQYF
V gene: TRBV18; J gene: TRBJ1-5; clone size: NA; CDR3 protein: CASSRGTGSQPQHF
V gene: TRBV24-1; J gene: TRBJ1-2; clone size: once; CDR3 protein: CATRETGGDGYTF
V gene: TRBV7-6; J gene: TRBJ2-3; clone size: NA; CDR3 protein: CASSLTSGGTDTQYF
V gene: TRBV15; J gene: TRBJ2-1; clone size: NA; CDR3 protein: CATSRGVSVYEQFF
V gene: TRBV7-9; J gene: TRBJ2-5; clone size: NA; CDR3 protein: CASSLGPGGTQYF
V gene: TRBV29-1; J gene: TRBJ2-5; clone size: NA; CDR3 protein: CSVEGLAGSRETQYF
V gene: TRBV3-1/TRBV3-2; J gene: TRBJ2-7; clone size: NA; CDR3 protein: CASSQDSSGGASSYEQYF
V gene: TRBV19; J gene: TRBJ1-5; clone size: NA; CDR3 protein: CASISFDSPNQPQHF
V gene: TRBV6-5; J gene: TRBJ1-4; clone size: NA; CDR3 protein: CASSPPGLNEKLFF
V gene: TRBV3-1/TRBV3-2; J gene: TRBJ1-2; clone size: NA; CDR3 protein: CASSPDTNYGYTF
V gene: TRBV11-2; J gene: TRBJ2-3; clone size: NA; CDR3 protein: CASSLGVSGVRDTQYF
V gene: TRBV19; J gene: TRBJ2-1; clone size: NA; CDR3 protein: CASSVGPIYNEQFF
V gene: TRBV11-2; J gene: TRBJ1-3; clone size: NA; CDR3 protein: CASSPRDTIYF
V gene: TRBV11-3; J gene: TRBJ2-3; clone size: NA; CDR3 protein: CASSAPGQGPDTQYF
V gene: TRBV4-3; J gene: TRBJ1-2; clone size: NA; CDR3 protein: CASSQEQFNYGYTF
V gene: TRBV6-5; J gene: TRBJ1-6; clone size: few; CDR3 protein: CASSYATGDQSPLHF
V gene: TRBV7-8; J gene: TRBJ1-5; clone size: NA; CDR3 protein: CASSSGQLSNQPQHF
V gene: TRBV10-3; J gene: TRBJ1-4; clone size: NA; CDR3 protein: CAIGTEVNEKLFF
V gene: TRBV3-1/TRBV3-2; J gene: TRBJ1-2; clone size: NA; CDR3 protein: CASSQEGVYGYTF
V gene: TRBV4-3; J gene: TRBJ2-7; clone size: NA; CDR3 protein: CASSQDIPTTYEQYF
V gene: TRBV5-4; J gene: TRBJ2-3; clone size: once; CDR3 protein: CASSLSGRGTDTQYF
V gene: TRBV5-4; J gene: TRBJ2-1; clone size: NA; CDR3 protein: CASSSGTSGVPYNEQFF
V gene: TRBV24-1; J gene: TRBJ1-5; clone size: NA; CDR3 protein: CATSDTGTGGIGGNQPQHF
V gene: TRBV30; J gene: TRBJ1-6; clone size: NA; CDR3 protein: CAWSPTLRQGEALHF
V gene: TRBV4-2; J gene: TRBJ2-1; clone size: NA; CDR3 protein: CASSPPSDEQFF
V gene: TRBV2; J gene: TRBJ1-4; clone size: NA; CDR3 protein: CASSESPTGSNEKLFF
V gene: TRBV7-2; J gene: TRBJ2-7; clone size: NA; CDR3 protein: CASSLAGPYEQYF
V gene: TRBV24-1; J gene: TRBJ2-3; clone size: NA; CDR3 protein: CATSDGLAGRTDTQYF
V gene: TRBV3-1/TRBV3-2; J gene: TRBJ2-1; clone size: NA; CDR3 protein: CASRPTLAGGGSYNEQFF
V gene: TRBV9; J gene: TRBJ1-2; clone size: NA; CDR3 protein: CASSDSPMGAGYGYTF
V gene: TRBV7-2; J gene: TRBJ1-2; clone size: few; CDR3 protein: CASRPSRGALYGYTF
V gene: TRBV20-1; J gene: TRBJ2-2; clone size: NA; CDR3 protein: CSASLGSLNTGELFF
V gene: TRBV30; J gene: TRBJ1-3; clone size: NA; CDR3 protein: CAWLQGKGGNTIYF
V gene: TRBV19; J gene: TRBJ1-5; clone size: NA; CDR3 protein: CASRLGQYSNQPQHF
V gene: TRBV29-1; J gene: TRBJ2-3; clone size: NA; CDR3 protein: CSVSSGGADTQYF
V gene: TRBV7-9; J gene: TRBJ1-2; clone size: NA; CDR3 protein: CASSSLDRVGYGYTF
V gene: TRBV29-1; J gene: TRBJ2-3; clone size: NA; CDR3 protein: CSVTSGGTSTDTQYF
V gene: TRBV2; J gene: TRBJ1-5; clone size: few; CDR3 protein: CASSEVQNQPQHF
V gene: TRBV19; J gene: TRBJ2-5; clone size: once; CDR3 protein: CASSIDLAAGETQYF
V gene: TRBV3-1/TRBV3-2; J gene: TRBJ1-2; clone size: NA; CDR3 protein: CAAGQGALYGYTF
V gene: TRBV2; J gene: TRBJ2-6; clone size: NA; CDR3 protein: CASSEGLSGANVLTF